This is a list of T cell receptor beta chains from one sample in a study of T cells in Graves' hyperthyroidism and ophthalmopathy. TCRdb analysed the multiplex PCR reads with MiXCR anew, one entry per CDR3 protein. The sample gives some 550,000 distinct CDR3 sequences, about 16% of which show up once; less than 3.5% is in the top ten. Sequencing was performed on blood. These receptors were obtained from a woman aged 40 to 55 with Graves' ophthalmopathy. The CDR3 runs from the conserved cysteine through the conserved F or W. A D gene is named only where the DNA matches it firmly. Some rows mark clone size as missing; the rest say once, few, many or name a class of expanded clone.

few	-	TRBV18	TRBJ2-2	TGTGCCACCACTCCAGGCGTCACCGGGGAGCTGTTTTTT	CATTPGVTGELFF
many	-	TRBV11-2	TRBJ2-2	TGTGCCAGCAGCCCCCTCATGGGGAAGAACACCGGGGAGCTGTTTTTT	CASSPLMGKNTGELFF
many	-	TRBV18	TRBJ1-1	TGTGCCAGCTCACCAAATTACCCCACTGAAGCTTTCTTT	CASSPNYPTEAFF
-	-	TRBV2	TRBJ1-2	TGTGCCAGCAGTTTATATAGCTACACCTTC	CASSLYSYTF
many	-	TRBV24-1	TRBJ2-3	TGTGCCACCAGTGTTGGGGGAGATACGCAGTATTTT	CATSVGGDTQYF
few	-	TRBV3-1	TRBJ1-1	TGTGCCAGCCAAACCAGCACAGCCACTGAAGCTTTCTTT	CASQTSTATEAFF
many	-	TRBV5-1	TRBJ2-1	TGCGCCAGCAGCGTTACTAATGTGCAGTTCTTC	CASSVTNVQFF
many	-	TRBV6-6	TRBJ2-3	TGTGCCAGCAGTTACTCCGGCGGCAAGGCCCCAGATACGCAGTATTTT	CASSYSGGKAPDTQYF
many	TRBD1	TRBV5-1	TRBJ2-2	TGCGCCAGCAGCTTCGCAGGGGGCCACGGGGAGCTGTTTTTT	CASSFAGGHGELFF
-	-	TRBV12-3/TRBV12-4	TRBJ2-2	TGTGCCAGCAGCCTACCTGGGACACGGGGCTACACCGGGGAGCTGTTTTTT	CASSLPGTRGYTGELFF
many	-	TRBV5-5	TRBJ2-5	TGTGCCAGCAGCCCACTGGGACTTGAGACCCAGTACTTC	CASSPLGLETQYF
many	-	TRBV20-1	TRBJ1-1	TGCAGTGCTAGAAGTACAGGGTACACTGAAGCTTTCTTT	CSARSTGYTEAFF
many	-	TRBV20-1	TRBJ1-5	TGCAGTACAGGGAGGAGCAATCAGCCCCAGCATTTT	CSTGRSNQPQHF
-	-	TRBV6-5	TRBJ2-3	TGTGCCAGCAGTTACTCTCGGCGGACGAGCACAGATACGCAGTATTTT	CASSYSRRTSTDTQYF
-	-	TRBV4-1	TRBJ1-1	TGCGCCAGCAGCCATACTAACACTGAAGCTTTCTTT	CASSHTNTEAFF
many	-	TRBV3-1	TRBJ2-4	TGTGCCAGCAGCCAAGGTGAGCGTATTCAGTACTTC	CASSQGERIQYF
few	TRBD1	TRBV4-1	TRBJ2-5	TGCGCCAGCAGTTCCGGGGACAGGGAAGAGACCCAGTACTTC	CASSSGDREETQYF
-	-	TRBV19	TRBJ2-5	TGTGCCAGTAGTGTTGCAGGGTCGGGATCAGAGACCCAGTACTTC	CASSVAGSGSETQYF
many	TRBD1	TRBV5-1	TRBJ2-7	TGTGCCAGCAGCTTAGTAGGGGGCTCCGAGCAGTACTTC	CASSLVGGSEQYF
many	-	TRBV2	TRBJ2-1	TGTGCCAGCAGTCAATTTGGTGAGCAGTTCTTC	CASSQFGEQFF
few	TRBD1	TRBV5-1	TRBJ2-5	TGCGCCAGCAGCAGACTCGGGACAGACCTCTCGTACTTC	CASSRLGTDLSYF